This TCR beta chain was observed in a study of T cell repertoires in cytomegalovirus infection. Study overall: Public TCR beta signatures were indicative of both CMV infection and a matching HLA type. General study findings and limits: Identification of carriers of CMV plus the relevant HLA was achieved through cumulative public TCR beta family frequency. Clonotype analysis showed dominance of the ex vivo response by HLA-C-restricted CMV-specific TCR beta clonotypes.

CDR3 length equals 13 residues. V was pared by 6 bases and J by 3 bases, with 11 bases between. Germline V gene lookup returns CDR1 MNHNS and CDR2 SASEGT. TCRdb redid the calling of the reads with MiXCR, one entry per CDR3 protein. The sample has 510,000 or so distinct CDR3 sequences, about a quarter seen once. Worth noting for this clonotype: What it binds is unknown.

This clonotype was obtained from a human donor in good health (CMV status not recorded). Some clones in this sample may be carry-over from other donors' samples. Sequenced input: PBMCs. V usage is TRBV6-1 and J usage is TRBJ1-1; D gene uncertain. The CDR3 nucleotides read TGTGCCAGCAGAGGGAGTTTGGACACTGAAGCTTTCTTT. Translation gives CASRGSLDTEAFF.